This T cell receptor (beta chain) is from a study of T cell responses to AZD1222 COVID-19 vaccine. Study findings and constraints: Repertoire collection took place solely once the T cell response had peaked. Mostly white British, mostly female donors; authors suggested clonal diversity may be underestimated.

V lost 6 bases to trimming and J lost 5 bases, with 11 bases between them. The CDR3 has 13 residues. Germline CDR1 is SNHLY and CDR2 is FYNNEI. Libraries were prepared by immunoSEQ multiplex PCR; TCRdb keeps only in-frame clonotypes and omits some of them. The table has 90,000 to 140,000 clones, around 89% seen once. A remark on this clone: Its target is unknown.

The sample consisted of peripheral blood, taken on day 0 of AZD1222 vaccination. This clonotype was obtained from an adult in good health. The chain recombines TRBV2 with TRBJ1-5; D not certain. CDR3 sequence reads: CASRRQFDQPQHF. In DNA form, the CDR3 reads TGTGCCAGCAGGAGGCAGTTCGATCAGCCCCAGCATTTT.